This T cell receptor (beta chain) was sequenced for a study of blood T cell repertoires in COVID-19. Methods used by the authors: Counts of nucleated cells, estimated from reference gene primer amplification, were obtained. Sequencing used immunoSEQ multiplex PCR; TCRdb keeps in-frame clones, though not all of them. V and J calls and clone size follow that table, whereas D and trimming were derived from the DNA. Of over 40,000 clones detected, 92% appear once; the ten largest clones hold about 12%. The V gene lost 4 bases and the J gene lost 3 bases, with 10 bases spanning the gap. Germline V gives CDR1 SQVTM, CDR2 ANQGSEA. This CDR3 region has 12 residues.

The chain uses TRBV29-1 and TRBJ2-7; D is unresolved. Sequencing used peripheral blood. This clonotype originated in a human donor in a cohort sampled during active COVID-19. The CDR3 loop is CSVVTAVYEQYF. CDR3 nucleotides: TGCAGCGTTGTTACAGCCGTCTACGAGCAGTACTTC.